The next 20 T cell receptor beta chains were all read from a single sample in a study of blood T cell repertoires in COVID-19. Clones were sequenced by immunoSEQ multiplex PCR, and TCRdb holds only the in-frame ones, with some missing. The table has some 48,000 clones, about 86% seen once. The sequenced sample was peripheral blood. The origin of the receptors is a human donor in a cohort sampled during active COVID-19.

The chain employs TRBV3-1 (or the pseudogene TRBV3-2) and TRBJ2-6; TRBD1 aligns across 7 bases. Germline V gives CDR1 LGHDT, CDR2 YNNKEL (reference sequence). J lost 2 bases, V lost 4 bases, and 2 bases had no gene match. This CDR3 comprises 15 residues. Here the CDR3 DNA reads TGTGCCAGCAGCCCAACAGGGGCTGGGGCCAACGTCCTGACTTTC. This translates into CASSPTGAGANVLTF.

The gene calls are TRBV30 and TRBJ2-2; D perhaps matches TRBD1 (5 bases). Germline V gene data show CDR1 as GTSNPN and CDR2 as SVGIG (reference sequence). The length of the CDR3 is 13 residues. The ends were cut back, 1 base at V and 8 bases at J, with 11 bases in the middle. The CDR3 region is CAWSATPGGELFF. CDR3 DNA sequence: TGTGCCTGGAGTGCCACCCCAGGGGGGGAGCTGTTTTTT.

CDR3 sequence: CASSLVDMSKSAFF. The CDR3 bases are TGTGCCAGCAGCTTGGTTGACATGTCAAAATCGGCTTTCTTT. This chain connects TRBV5-6 to TRBJ1-1, with D unresolved. Germline V gives CDR1 SGHDT, CDR2 YYEEEE. V was pared by 0 bases and J by 11 bases, with 17 bases between. The CDR3 length is 14 residues.

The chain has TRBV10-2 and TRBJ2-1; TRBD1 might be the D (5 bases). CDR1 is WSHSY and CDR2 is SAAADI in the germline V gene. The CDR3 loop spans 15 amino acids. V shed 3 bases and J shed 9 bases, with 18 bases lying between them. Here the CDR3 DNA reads TGCGCCAGCAGTGATGGGTCATGGGGCCAGGGTGAGCAGTTCTTC. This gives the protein CASSDGSWGQGEQFF.

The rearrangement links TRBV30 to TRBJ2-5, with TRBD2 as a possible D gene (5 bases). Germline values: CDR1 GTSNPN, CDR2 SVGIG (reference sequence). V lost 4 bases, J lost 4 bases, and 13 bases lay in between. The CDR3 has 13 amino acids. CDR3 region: CAWTRTSGETQYF. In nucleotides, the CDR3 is TGTGCCTGGACCCGGACTTCTGGAGAGACCCAGTACTTC. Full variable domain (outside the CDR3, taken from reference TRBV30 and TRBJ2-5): SQTIHQWPATLVQPVGSPLSLECTVEGTSNPNLYWYRQAAGRGLQLLFYSVGIGQISSEVPQNLSASRPQDRQFILSSKKLLLSDSGFYLCAWTRTSGETQYFGPGTRLLVL.

The CDR3 protein is CAWSVLFSGSTGELFF. In DNA form, the CDR3 reads TGTGCCTGGAGTGTACTCTTTTCGGGATCCACCGGGGAGCTGTTTTTT. The V gene is TRBV30, the J gene TRBJ2-2; D may be TRBD2 (5 bases). V was shortened by 0 bases and J by 4 bases, with 15 bases between the two germline ends. CDR1 and CDR2 from the germline V gene are GTSNPN and SVGIG (reference sequence). The CDR3 loop spans 16 amino acids.

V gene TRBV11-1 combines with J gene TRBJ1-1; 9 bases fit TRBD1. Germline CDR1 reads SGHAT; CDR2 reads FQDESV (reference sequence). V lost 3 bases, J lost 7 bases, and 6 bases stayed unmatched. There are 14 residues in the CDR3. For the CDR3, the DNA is TGTGCCAGCAGCTTTACCGGGACAGGGAGTGAAGCTTTCTTT. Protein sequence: CASSFTGTGSEAFF.

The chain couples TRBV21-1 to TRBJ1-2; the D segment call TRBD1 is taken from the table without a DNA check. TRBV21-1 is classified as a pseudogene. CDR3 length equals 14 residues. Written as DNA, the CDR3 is TGTGCCAGCAGGGGCAGCCGAAATAACTATGGCTACACCTTC. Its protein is CASRGSRNNYGYTF.

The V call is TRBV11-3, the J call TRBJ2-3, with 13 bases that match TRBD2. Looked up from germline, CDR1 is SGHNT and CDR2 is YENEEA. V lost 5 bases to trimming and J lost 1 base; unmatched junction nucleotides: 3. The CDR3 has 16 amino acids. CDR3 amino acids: CASSRGTSGGTDTQYF. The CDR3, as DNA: TGTGCCAGCAGCCGAGGGACTAGCGGGGGCACAGATACGCAGTATTTT.

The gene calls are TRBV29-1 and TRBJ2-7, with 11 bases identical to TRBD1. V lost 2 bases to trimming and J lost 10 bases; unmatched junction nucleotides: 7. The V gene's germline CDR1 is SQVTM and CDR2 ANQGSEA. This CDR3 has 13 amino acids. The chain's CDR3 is CSVEWTGGGGQYF. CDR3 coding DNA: TGCAGCGTTGAATGGACAGGGGGCGGGGGACAGTACTTC.

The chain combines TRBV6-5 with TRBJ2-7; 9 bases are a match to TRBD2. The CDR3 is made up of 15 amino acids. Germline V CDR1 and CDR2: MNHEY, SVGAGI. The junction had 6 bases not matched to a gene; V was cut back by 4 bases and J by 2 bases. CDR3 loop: CASSFRGGETYEQYF. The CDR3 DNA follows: TGTGCCAGCAGTTTCCGCGGGGGGGAAACCTACGAGCAGTACTTC.

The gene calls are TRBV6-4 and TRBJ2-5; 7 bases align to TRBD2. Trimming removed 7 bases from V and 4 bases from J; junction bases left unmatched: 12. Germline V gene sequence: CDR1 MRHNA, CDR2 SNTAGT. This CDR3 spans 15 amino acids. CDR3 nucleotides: TGTGCCAGCAAAAAGCGGGGTTCTATACGAGAGACCCAGTACTTC. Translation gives CASKKRGSIRETQYF.

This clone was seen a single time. CDR3 in DNA: TGCGCCAGCAGCTTGGACGGCGGGGGGACAGATACGCAGTATTTT. Translating gives CASSLDGGGTDTQYF. The J gene is TRBJ2-3, the V gene TRBV5-1; 8 nucleotides agree with TRBD2. Per germline, CDR1 SGHRS and CDR2 YFSETQ. J lost 3 bases, V lost 0 bases, and 3 bases had no gene match. CDR3 length equals 15 residues.

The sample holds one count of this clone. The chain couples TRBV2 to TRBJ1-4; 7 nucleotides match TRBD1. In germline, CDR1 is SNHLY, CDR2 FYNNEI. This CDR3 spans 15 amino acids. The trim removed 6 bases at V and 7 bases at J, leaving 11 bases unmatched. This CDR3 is CASREKTGFGEKLFF. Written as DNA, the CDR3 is TGTGCCAGCAGGGAGAAGACAGGGTTCGGTGAAAAACTGTTTTTT.

CDR3 nucleotide sequence: TGTGCCAGCAGCTTCCCAGGGGCAGAGACCCAGTACTTC. Its protein product is CASSFPGAETQYF. The chain recombines TRBV7-8 with TRBJ2-5; tentatively, D is TRBD1 (6 bases). The V gene's germline CDR1 is SGHVS and CDR2 FQNEAQ. V was clipped by 3 bases and J by 4 bases, with 9 bases between them. The CDR3 is 13 residues long. The full variable domain, with the rest looked up from reference TRBV7-8 and TRBJ2-5, is GAGVSQSPRYKVAKRGQDVALRCDPISGHVSLFWYQQALGQGPEFLTYFQNEAQLDKSGLPSDRFFAERPEGSVSTLKIQRTQQEDSAVYLCASSFPGAETQYFGPGTRLLVL.

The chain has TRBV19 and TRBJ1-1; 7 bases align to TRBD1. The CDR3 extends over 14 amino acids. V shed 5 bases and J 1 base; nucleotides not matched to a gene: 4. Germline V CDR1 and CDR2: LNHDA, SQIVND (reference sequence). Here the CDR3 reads CASSSQGGNTEAFF. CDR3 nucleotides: TGTGCCAGTAGTTCCCAGGGGGGGAACACTGAAGCTTTCTTT.

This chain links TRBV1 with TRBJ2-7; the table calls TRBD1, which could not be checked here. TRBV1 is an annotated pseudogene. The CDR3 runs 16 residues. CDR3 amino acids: CTSSQDQNLGGNEQYF. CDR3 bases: TGCACCAGCAGCCAAGATCAAAATTTAGGGGGTAACGAGCAGTACTTC.

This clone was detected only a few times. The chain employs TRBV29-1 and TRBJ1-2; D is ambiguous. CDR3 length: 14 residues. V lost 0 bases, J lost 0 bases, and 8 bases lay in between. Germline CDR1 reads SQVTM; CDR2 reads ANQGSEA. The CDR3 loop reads CSVEDPTANYGYTF. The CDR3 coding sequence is TGCAGCGTTGAAGATCCCACGGCTAACTATGGCTACACCTTC.

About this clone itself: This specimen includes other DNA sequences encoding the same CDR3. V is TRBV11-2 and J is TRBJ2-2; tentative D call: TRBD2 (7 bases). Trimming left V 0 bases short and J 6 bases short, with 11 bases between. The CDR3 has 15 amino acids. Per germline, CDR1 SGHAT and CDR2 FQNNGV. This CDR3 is CASSLEGGLAGELFF. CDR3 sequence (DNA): TGTGCCAGCAGCTTAGAGGGGGGGCTGGCCGGGGAGCTGTTTTTT.

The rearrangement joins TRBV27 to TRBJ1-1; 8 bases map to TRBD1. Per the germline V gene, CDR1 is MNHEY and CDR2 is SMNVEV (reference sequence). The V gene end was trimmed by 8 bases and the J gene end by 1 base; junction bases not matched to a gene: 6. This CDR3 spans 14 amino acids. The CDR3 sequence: CASDRGESNTEAFF. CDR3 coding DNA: TGTGCCAGCGACAGGGGCGAATCGAACACTGAAGCTTTCTTT.